A single sample is the source of the 27 T cell receptor beta chains below, sequenced in a study of graft-versus-host responses after intestinal transplantation. The table came from immunoSEQ multiplex PCR; TCRdb's copy has only in-frame clones and leaves some out. Here the sample spans some 90,000 clones, roughly 92% being singletons. These receptors' targets are unknown. The sample here was unstimulated CD8+ T cells sorted from spleen or lymph node cells, taken before transplant. The receptors derive from a human donor who was the organ donor for an intestinal transplant.

The CDR3 DNA reads as TGTGCCACCAGTGAGGCTAACTATGGCTACACCTTC. This translates into CATSEANYGYTF. The chain couples TRBV15 to TRBJ1-2; no firm D call. The germline CDR1 and CDR2 sequences are LNHNV and YYDKDF (reference sequence). V dropped 6 bases and J dropped 0 bases, with 5 bases sitting between them. This CDR3 spans 12 amino acids.

V is TRBV5-1 and J is TRBJ1-1, with D perhaps TRBD1 (6 bases). The CDR3 extends over 14 amino acids. The V end lost 6 bases, the J end lost 10 bases, and 22 bases lay between the germline ends. Germline assignment: CDR1 SGHRS and CDR2 YFSETQ. CDR3: CASKFDTGTRGAFF. DNA for the CDR3: TGCGCCAGCAAGTTTGATACAGGGACCCGTGGAGCTTTCTTT.

The genes are TRBV18 and TRBJ1-1; tentative D call: TRBD1 (5 bases). Trimming pared 3 bases from V and 6 bases from J, leaving 26 bases between. There are 18 residues in the CDR3. Germline assignment: CDR1 KGHSH and CDR2 LQKENI. The DNA for the CDR3 is TGTGCCAGCTCACCCGGCTTGGGGGGGGTAGCACCAGGCGCTGAAGCTTTCTTT. This sequence encodes CASSPGLGGVAPGAEAFF.

A few counts support this clone. V and J are TRBV12-5 and TRBJ1-3; 7 bases are shared with TRBD1. The CDR3 covers 14 residues. V was pared by 4 bases and J by 5 bases, with 5 bases of the junction left unmatched. Germline values: CDR1 LGHNT, CDR2 FRNRAP. As DNA, the CDR3 is TGTGCTAGTGGTTCCCACAGGGGACGAAACACCATATATTTT. It yields the protein CASGSHRGRNTIYF.

This chain connects TRBV4-2 to TRBJ1-1; maybe TRBD1 (5 bases). This CDR3 comprises 13 residues. Trimming took 4 bases from V and 12 from J, leaving 18 bases between them. Germline V gene sequence: CDR1 LGHNA, CDR2 YNFKEQ. The CDR3 region is CASSLTEGHTPFF. In DNA form, the CDR3 reads TGTGCCAGCAGCCTCACCGAAGGACATACGCCTTTCTTT.

The V call is TRBV4-3, the J call TRBJ2-3; tentatively, D is TRBD1 (8 bases). Germline V gives CDR1 LGHNA, CDR2 YSLEER. Deletions cut 2 bases from V and 3 bases from J, with 15 bases between. The length of the CDR3 is 16 residues. The CDR3 coding sequence is TGCGCCAGCAGCCAAAACAGGGGGAGGGGAACAGATACGCAGTATTTT. Translation gives CASSQNRGRGTDTQYF.

This sequence joins TRBV11-2 and TRBJ2-3, with 8 nucleotides matching TRBD1. Germline V lookup: CDR1 SGHAT, CDR2 FQNNGV. With V trimmed by 5 bases and J by 0 bases, 4 bases remained unmatched. The CDR3 sequence is 15 residues long. The CDR3 DNA sequence: TGTGCCAGCAGCCAGGGGGCCTCTAGCACAGATACGCAGTATTTT. Translation gives CASSQGASSTDTQYF.

V gene TRBV7-2 combines with J gene TRBJ1-1; D is ambiguous. Trimming removed 4 bases from V and 0 bases from J, with 12 bases in between. Germline CDR1 and CDR2: SGHTA and FQGNSA. The CDR3 sequence is 15 residues long. The CDR3: CASSSERLLNTEAFF. CDR3 bases: TGTGCCAGCAGCTCAGAGCGGCTATTGAACACTGAAGCTTTCTTT.

The chain combines TRBV4-1 with TRBJ2-1; D is perhaps TRBD2 (7 bases). CDR1 and CDR2 from the germline V gene are MGHRA and YSYEKL. Deletions cut 0 bases from V and 7 bases from J, with 13 bases between. The CDR3 covers 15 residues. The CDR3 DNA reads as TGCGCCAGCAGCCAAGATCCGGGGGGCGTGAATGAGCAGTTCTTC. This translates into CASSQDPGGVNEQFF.

The CDR3 loop reads CASSPLGGSTDTQYF. DNA for the CDR3: TGTGCCAGCAGTCCGTTGGGAGGGTCCACAGATACGCAGTATTTT. The chain couples TRBV7-3 to TRBJ2-3, with 7 bases fitting TRBD2. V was pared by 6 bases and J by 2 bases, with 8 bases of the junction left unmatched. The V gene's germline CDR1 is SGHTA and CDR2 FQGTGA. This CDR3 region has 15 residues.

The chain joins TRBV6-5 to TRBJ2-5, with D perhaps TRBD1 (5 bases). Matching the DNA end better, TRBJ2-7 makes the J call doubtful. Germline V gene data show CDR1 as MNHEY and CDR2 as SVGAGI. This CDR3 has 16 residues. CDR3 protein: CASSYSTPVGHHEQYF. CDR3 nucleotide sequence: TGTGCCAGCAGTTACTCTACCCCCGTGGGGCACCACGAGCAGTACTTC.

The chain has TRBV10-1 and TRBJ2-2; a possible D gene is TRBD2 (5 bases). This CDR3 is 13 amino acids long. Germline CDR1 WNHNN, CDR2 SYGVQD (reference sequence). Trimming pared 11 bases from V and 5 bases from J, leaving 15 bases between. The CDR3: CAGFRRFTGELFF. CDR3 nucleotides: TGCGCCGGCTTTAGGAGGTTTACCGGGGAGCTGTTTTTT.

The chain joins TRBV7-9 to TRBJ1-6; D might be TRBD1 (6 bases). This CDR3 has 17 residues. The V gene's germline CDR1 is SEHNR and CDR2 FQNEAQ (reference sequence). V dropped 0 bases and J dropped 0 bases, with 9 bases sitting between them. The CDR3: CASSLAGQSSYNSPLHF. The DNA of the CDR3 is TGTGCCAGCAGCTTAGCAGGACAGAGCTCCTATAATTCACCCCTCCACTTT.

CDR3 sequence reads: CASSLAREAFF. The DNA for the CDR3 is TGTGCCAGCAGCTTAGCCAGGGAAGCTTTCTTT. The rearrangement links TRBV7-9 to TRBJ1-1; D uncertain. Trimming shortened V by 0 bases and J by 8 bases, and 4 bases separated the two germline ends. There are 11 residues in the CDR3. The germline gives CDR1 SEHNR, CDR2 FQNEAQ (reference sequence).

This rearrangement joins TRBV9 to TRBJ2-7; TRBD1 agrees at 8 bases. This CDR3 is built from 15 residues. J lost 0 bases, V lost 3 bases, and 5 bases had no gene match. CDR1 is SGDLS and CDR2 is YYNGEE in the germline V gene. Written as DNA, the CDR3 is TGTGCCAGCAGCGCGGGACAGGCCGTCTCCTACGAGCAGTACTTC. Amino acids: CASSAGQAVSYEQYF.

The rearrangement uses TRBV4-1 and TRBJ1-2; tentatively, D is TRBD1 (5 bases). Germline V gene data show CDR1 as MGHRA and CDR2 as YSYEKL. The CDR3 spans 12 residues. V lost 11 bases and J lost 4, with 14 bases in between. DNA for the CDR3: TGCGCCGGGGGGGACGGTTTCTATGGCTACACCTTC. This gives the protein CAGGDGFYGYTF.

The chain is built from TRBV4-2 and TRBJ2-2; D not certain. The CDR3 has 12 amino acids. Germline-derived CDR1 and CDR2 are LGHNA and YNFKEQ. V was clipped by 3 bases and J by 4 bases, with 3 bases between them. The chain's CDR3 is CASSHVTGELFF. The CDR3 region has the DNA TGTGCCAGCAGCCACGTCACCGGGGAGCTGTTTTTT.

The rearrangement links TRBV19 to TRBJ2-5, with D possibly TRBD1 on 5 matching bases. The CDR3 has 14 amino acids. Between the trimmed V and J ends, which lost 2 bases and 5 bases, there was a span of 12 bases. The germline V gene encodes CDR1 LNHDA and CDR2 SQIVND (reference sequence). The CDR3 spells CASSIPGFRETQYF. The CDR3 DNA sequence: TGTGCCAGTAGTATACCAGGGTTCCGGGAGACCCAGTACTTC.

The chain recombines TRBV5-1 with TRBJ1-4; the match to TRBD1 covers 8 bases. Trimming at V came to 3 bases and at J to 0 bases, leaving 13 bases not matched to a gene. The CDR3 loop spans 19 amino acids. Looked up from germline, CDR1 is SGHRS and CDR2 is YFSETQ. The CDR3 nucleotides are TGCGCCAGCAGCTACCCGGACAGGGAGATACCAGCAACTAATGAAAAACTGTTTTTT. As protein: CASSYPDREIPATNEKLFF.

The J gene is TRBJ2-7, the V gene TRBV7-8; 10 nucleotides line up with TRBD2. The CDR3 extends over 15 amino acids. Germline CDR1 and CDR2: SGHVS and FQNEAQ. Germline trimming cut 5 bases from V and 0 bases from J; bases unmatched to any gene: 4. The CDR3 protein is CASSALAGDSYEQYF. The DNA for the CDR3 is TGTGCCAGCAGCGCTCTAGCGGGGGACTCCTACGAGCAGTACTTC.

This rearrangement joins TRBV6-5 to TRBJ2-2; 10 nucleotides agree with TRBD2. The germline V gene encodes CDR1 MNHEY and CDR2 SVGAGI. J lost 5 bases, V lost 6 bases, and 3 bases had no gene match. The CDR3 loop spans 14 amino acids. The CDR3 spells CASSQTSGTGELFF. CDR3 sequence (DNA): TGTGCCAGCAGCCAGACTAGCGGGACCGGGGAGCTGTTTTTT.

The chain links TRBV7-9 to TRBJ2-7, with a tentative D call TRBD1 (6 bases). Looked up from germline, CDR1 is SEHNR and CDR2 is FQNEAQ (reference sequence). Between the trimmed V and J ends, which lost 2 bases and 6 bases, there was a span of 14 bases. The length of the CDR3 is 14 residues. The CDR3 bases are TGTGCCAGCAGCTTATCAGGGGTCCCAGGCGAGCAGTACTTC. It yields the protein CASSLSGVPGEQYF.

The V and J genes are TRBV9 and TRBJ2-7, with D perhaps TRBD1 (7 bases). From germline, CDR1 is SGDLS and CDR2 YYNGEE. The CDR3 runs to 16 residues. Between the trimmed V and J ends, which lost 3 bases and 2 bases, there was a span of 18 bases. The CDR3 protein is CASSASTSGGTYEQYF. As DNA, the CDR3 is TGTGCCAGCAGCGCCTCGACCTCAGGGGGGACCTACGAGCAGTACTTC.

The chain is built from TRBV4-3 and TRBJ2-5, with TRBD2 matching over 7 bases. Germline-derived CDR1 and CDR2 are LGHNA and YSLEER. The CDR3 consists of 15 residues. The ends lost 0 bases at V and 5 bases at J; junction bases unmatched: 6. The CDR3 loop reads CASSQDWGGMETQYF. CDR3 DNA sequence: TGCGCCAGCAGCCAAGATTGGGGGGGGATGGAGACCCAGTACTTC.

This clone was seen once. This sequence joins TRBV9 and TRBJ2-1; 8 bases match TRBD2. Germline trimming cut 2 bases from V and 4 bases from J; bases unmatched to any gene: 5. Germline V gene sequence: CDR1 SGDLS, CDR2 YYNGEE. The CDR3 runs 15 residues. CDR3: CASSVGSGVYNEQFF. The CDR3 bases are TGTGCCAGCAGCGTGGGTAGCGGGGTTTACAATGAGCAGTTCTTC.

The V gene is TRBV27, the J gene TRBJ1-1; TRBD1 aligns across 7 bases. CDR1 and CDR2 (germline): MNHEY, SMNVEV (reference sequence). The V and J ends lost 8 bases and 11 bases, in that order; junction bases with no gene match: 8. This CDR3 has 11 residues. The CDR3 nucleotides are TGTGCCAGCGGGTTCACAGGGGACGCTTTCTTT. The encoded protein is CASGFTGDAFF.

This sequence joins TRBV4-3 and TRBJ2-3, with 7 bases identical to TRBD2. Germline V CDR1 and CDR2: LGHNA, YSLEER. The CDR3 is 15 amino acids. J gave up 4 bases and V 0 bases, and 4 bases lay outside the gene matches. The CDR3 loop reads CASSQDRTSPDTQYF. The CDR3 DNA sequence: TGCGCCAGCAGCCAAGATCGGACTAGTCCAGATACGCAGTATTTT.